This T cell receptor beta chain came from a study of blood T cells in healthy people across ages. Study-wide points: Unknown donor CMV status possibly confounded expanded clonotype changes. Relative to aged donors, long-lived donors carried more naive CD4+ cells and displayed higher diversity. As age increased, TCR beta diversity per million T cells fell in a roughly linear fashion.

Trimming removed 2 bases at V and 2 bases at J, with 12 bases between. Germline V gene lookup returns CDR1 SGHDN and CDR2 FVKESK. This CDR3 is built from 15 residues. Every participating donor contributed about 10 milliliters of peripheral blood through a draw. As to this clonotype: The antigen remains unidentified.

Sample-barcoded 5' priming and a J-beta primer mix drove a second PCR of about 6 to 12 cycles. TCRdb passed the 5' RACE reads through MiXCR, listing each CDR3 protein once. The sample lists about 580,000 distinct CDR3 sequences; roughly 48% were seen once. This rearrangement joins TRBV14 to TRBJ1-2, with unresolved D. Sequencing was carried out using blood. The source is a man at least 80 years old in good health. The CDR3 region has the DNA TGTGCCAGCAGCCAATCTCGGACGGCAAACTATGGCTACACCTTC. Translating it yields CASSQSRTANYGYTF.